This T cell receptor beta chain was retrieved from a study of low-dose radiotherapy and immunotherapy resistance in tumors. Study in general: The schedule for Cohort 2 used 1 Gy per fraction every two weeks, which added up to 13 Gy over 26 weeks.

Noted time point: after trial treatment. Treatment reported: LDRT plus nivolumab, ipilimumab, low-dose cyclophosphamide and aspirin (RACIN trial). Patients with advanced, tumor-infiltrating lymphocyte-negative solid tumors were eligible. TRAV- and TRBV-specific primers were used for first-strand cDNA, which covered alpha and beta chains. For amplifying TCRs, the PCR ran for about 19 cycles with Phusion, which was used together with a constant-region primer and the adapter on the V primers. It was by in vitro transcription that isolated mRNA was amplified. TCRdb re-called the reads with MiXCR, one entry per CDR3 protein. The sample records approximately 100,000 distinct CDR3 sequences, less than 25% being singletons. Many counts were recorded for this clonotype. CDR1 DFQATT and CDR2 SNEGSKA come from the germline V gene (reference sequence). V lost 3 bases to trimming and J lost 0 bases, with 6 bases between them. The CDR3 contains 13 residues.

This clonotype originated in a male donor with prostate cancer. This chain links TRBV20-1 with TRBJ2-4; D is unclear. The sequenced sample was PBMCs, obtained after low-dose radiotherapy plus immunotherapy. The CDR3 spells CSASSPAKNIQYF. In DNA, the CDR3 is TGCAGTGCTAGTTCGCCAGCCAAAAACATTCAGTACTTC.